Listed below are T cell receptor beta chains from one sample, sequenced in a study of preoperative IRX-2 immunotherapy in early breast cancer. Assay: immunoSEQ multiplex PCR; the TCRdb copy retains only in-frame clones and omits some. The data contain roughly 62,000 clones, roughly 94% of them seen just once; the ten biggest clones take up under 2%. This sample was obtained from a patient treated with IRX-2 immunotherapy. The source of these receptors is a human donor with breast cancer. Both conserved end residues are trimmed from each CDR3. D genes are given only for firm matches.

d_call	v_call	cdr3_aa
NA	TRBV27	ASSPHPRRRGETQY
NA	TRBV19	ASSIRQIAATRWDKNIQY
TRBD1	TRBV23-1	ASSQSRARDRGLYEQY
NA	TRBV5-6	ASSPNQGSEQY
TRBD2	TRBV18	ASSLGLAGRGDEQF
NA	TRBV2	ASSEKQGWGKETQY
TRBD1	TRBV30	AWNPLDRTEAF
NA	TRBV7-2	ASSIRGSPQETQY
NA	TRBV9	ASSPLKGTQY
TRBD2	TRBV7-7	ASTVLAGFQETQY
NA	TRBV27	ASSPLDRTYVRYT
NA	TRBV7-2	ASSLGALGTEAF
NA	TRBV11-2	ASSISRGTEAF
NA	TRBV4-3	ASSQGGHMNTEAF
TRBD2	TRBV4-3	ASSQLAGGITDTQY
NA	TRBV7-2	ASSPSSSYNEQF
NA	TRBV7-2	ASSLTWANNQPQH
TRBD2	TRBV5-6	ASSLAVSGVLWEQF
NA	TRBV18	ASSYLRDGNTEAF
TRBD1	TRBV29-1	SVRGTEDNYGYT
TRBD1	TRBV9	ASSVAGGAGETQY
NA	TRBV9	ASHDGSSYNEQF
TRBD1	TRBV4-3	ASRHRGSWGEQF
NA	TRBV29-1	SVGDRGNTGELF
TRBD1	TRBV4-2	ASSPGAGGPLNTGELF
NA	TRBV5-1	ASSLTPNIPGEETQY
TRBD2	TRBV11-2	ASSRSGSRYEQY
TRBD1	TRBV7-9	ASSFSLRDRDNEQF
NA	TRBV18	ASSPPDSGNTIY
NA	TRBV7-9	ASSLIGVYEQY
NA	TRBV7-8	ASSLEGVKGEQY
NA	TRBV7-9	ASSPRLASGSYNEQF
NA	TRBV18	ASSPQGGNQPQH
TRBD2	TRBV2	ASSAGTSGYEQY
TRBD1	TRBV5-6	ASSRHRGEPQH
TRBD2	TRBV7-8	ASSLTSGMYEQY
NA	TRBV5-6	ASSLGGAEADTQY
TRBD1	TRBV4-3	ASSQGDRGTDTQY
TRBD2	TRBV7-2	ASSVRLAGSGEQY
TRBD2	TRBV4-1	ASSQDPSGTSYNEQF
NA	TRBV21-1	ASSKGGTSGAPNTGELF
TRBD2	TRBV27	ASSFNLAGGWHEQY
NA	TRBV5-1	ASSLNGEKLF
TRBD1	TRBV10-3	AISEPGTGGGTGELF
NA	TRBV7-9	ASSISTDTQY
NA	TRBV29-1	SVEGTTAYEQY
NA	TRBV29-1	SVERVGNEQF
NA	TRBV18	ASSLETSTDTQY
TRBD1	TRBV15	ATSRDRGGYGYT
NA	TRBV6-1	ASSAWGARYPQH
TRBD1	TRBV9	ASGRQGAGGNTIY
NA	TRBV19	ASRGLGKRVGGYT